Listed here is a single T cell receptor (beta chain). Its antigen is as yet unknown. The data are from a study of cytomegalovirus exposure and HLA in healthy donors. Overall study results and limits: Overall, roughly 170 TCR beta chains were annotated as cytomegalovirus-associated. Looking again later, the authors saw that most CMV-associated TCR beta chains seemed HLA-restricted. The majority of TCR sequences were rare, yet some public TCRs appeared in many donors.

The PCR used 60 Vbeta and 13 Jbeta primers. Sequenced by immunoSEQ multiplex PCR; TCRdb stores in-frame clones only, minus some. This table has 100,000 to 150,000 clones, about 84% appearing once. The ends were cut back, 2 bases at V and 4 bases at J, with 20 bases in the middle. In germline, CDR1 is PRHDT, CDR2 FYEKMQ (reference sequence). CDR3 length: 17 amino acids. Sequencing used PBMCs. This chain links TRBV13 with TRBJ1-1; possible D gene TRBD1, 5 bases. The sequence derives from a boy aged 5-17 years in good health and CMV-seronegative. The CDR3 sequence: CASSLRLSRAGGTEAFF. The CDR3 DNA is TGTGCCAGCAGCTTACGGCTGTCCCGTGCGGGGGGCACTGAAGCTTTCTTT.